The rows below give T cell receptor beta chains drawn from one sample of a study of blood T cell repertoires in COVID-19. Generated by immunoSEQ multiplex PCR, the TCRdb table keeps only in-frame clones and is missing some. The sample contains 200,000 to 300,000 clones, more than 70% of which appear only once. Sequenced sample: peripheral blood. Receptors originate from an elderly woman with COVID-19, enrolled during active disease. CDR3s include the opening cysteine and the closing phenylalanine or tryptophan. A D gene is named only where the DNA matches it firmly. Clone size is stated in some rows and not others, as once, few, many or a class when expanded.

j_call clone_size v_call d_call cdr3_aa cdr3_nt
TRBJ2-1 - TRBV7-3 - CASSGGAEHNEQFF TGTGCCAGCAGCGGAGGGGCAGAGCATAATGAGCAGTTCTTC
TRBJ2-3 - TRBV7-3 TRBD2 CASSLSGLAPDTQYF TGTGCCAGCAGCTTATCGGGACTAGCGCCAGATACGCAGTATTTT
TRBJ1-1 - TRBV28 - CASYAGRAFF TGTGCCAGCTACGCGGGCCGAGCTTTCTTT
TRBJ2-3 - TRBV5-8 TRBD2 CASRRLAGSTDTQYF TGTGCCAGCAGACGACTAGCGGGGAGCACAGATACGCAGTATTTT
TRBJ1-4 - TRBV7-9 TRBD1 CASSLRQGPSNEKLFF TGTGCCAGCAGCCTAAGACAGGGCCCATCTAATGAAAAACTGTTTTTT
TRBJ1-3 - TRBV5-5 - CASSAGLFSGNTIYF TGTGCCAGCAGCGCGGGACTCTTCTCTGGAAACACCATATATTTT
TRBJ2-5 - TRBV4-2 TRBD1 CASSPARTGEETQYF TGTGCCAGCAGCCCAGCCAGGACAGGGGAAGAGACCCAGTACTTC
TRBJ2-5 - TRBV18 TRBD2 CASSPPGLTETQYF TGTGCCAGCTCACCCCCGGGACTAACAGAGACCCAGTACTTC
TRBJ1-3 few TRBV7-9 - CASSFQGTGNTIYF TGTGCCAGCAGCTTTCAGGGGACGGGAAACACCATATATTTT
TRBJ2-3 - TRBV30 - CAWSEGVGGGTDTQYF TGTGCCTGGAGTGAAGGGGTCGGCGGGGGCACAGATACGCAGTATTTT
TRBJ2-2 - TRBV5-1 TRBD1 CASSLGDRADGELFF TGCGCCAGCAGCTTGGGGGACAGGGCGGACGGGGAGCTGTTTTTT
TRBJ2-6 - TRBV7-9 TRBD1 CASSSYRGGGANVLTF TGTGCCAGCAGCTCTTACAGGGGCGGTGGGGCCAACGTCCTGACTTTC
TRBJ2-2 - TRBV18 - CASSPLTGSLITGELFF TGTGCCAGCTCACCATTAACAGGGAGCCTTATCACCGGGGAGCTGTTTTTT
TRBJ2-2 - TRBV4-2 - CASSQNTGSNTGELFF TGTGCCAGCAGCCAAAATACGGGATCGAACACCGGGGAGCTGTTTTTT
TRBJ1-5 once TRBV2 - CASSEHRAPNQPQHF TGTGCCAGCAGTGAACACAGGGCCCCCAATCAGCCCCAGCATTTT
TRBJ1-1 - TRBV5-6 - CASSLINGLNTEAFF TGTGCCAGCAGCTTGATTAACGGGTTGAACACTGAAGCTTTCTTT
TRBJ1-2 - TRBV4-1 - CASSQAGFDYGYTF TGCGCCAGCAGCCAAGCAGGGTTTGACTATGGCTACACCTTC
TRBJ1-2 - TRBV5-1 TRBD1 CASSLAPGQGDGYTF TGCGCCAGCAGCTTGGCACCGGGACAGGGAGATGGCTACACCTTC
TRBJ2-1 - TRBV28 - CASSLSSYNEQFF TGTGCCAGCAGTTTATCTTCGTACAATGAGCAGTTCTTC
TRBJ2-3 - TRBV27 TRBD2 CASMGTSGVVTDTQYF TGTGCCAGCATGGGGACTAGCGGGGTTGTGACAGATACGCAGTATTTT
TRBJ1-4 - TRBV5-1 - CASSLGGPNEKLFF TGCGCCAGCAGCCTCGGCGGGCCGAATGAAAAACTGTTTTTT
TRBJ1-6 - TRBV11-2 - CASCLWGDNSPLHF TGTGCCAGCTGCCTTTGGGGGGATAATTCACCCCTCCACTTT
TRBJ1-6 - TRBV7-9 - CASRPQGNNSPLHF TGTGCCAGCAGACCACAGGGAAACAATTCACCCCTCCACTTT
TRBJ2-5 - TRBV7-2 - CASSLKAASEKETQYF TGTGCCAGCAGCTTAAAGGCAGCCAGCGAAAAAGAGACCCAGTACTTC
TRBJ1-1 - TRBV7-2 TRBD1 CASSKDRSNTEAFF TGTGCCAGCAGCAAGGACAGGTCGAACACTGAAGCTTTCTTT
TRBJ2-3 - TRBV5-1 - CASSLQGLVRITDTQYF TGCGCCAGCAGCTTGCAGGGTTTGGTCCGGATAACAGATACGCAGTATTTT
TRBJ1-2 once TRBV5-4 - CASSLGGNGYTF TGTGCCAGCAGCTTAGGGGGAAATGGCTACACCTTC
TRBJ1-2 - TRBV5-1 - CASAGGATYGYTF TGCGCCAGCGCCGGGGGAGCTACCTATGGCTACACCTTC
TRBJ1-1 - TRBV10-3 TRBD1 CASLLRDRGVMNTEAFF TGTGCCTCCTTGTTGCGGGACAGGGGAGTAATGAACACTGAAGCTTTCTTT
TRBJ2-3 - TRBV10-3 TRBD2 CAISEASGTSTDTQYF TGTGCCATCAGTGAGGCTAGCGGAACTAGCACAGATACGCAGTATTTT
TRBJ2-5 - TRBV3-1/TRBV3-2 - CASSQDRFSTETQYF TGTGCCAGCAGCCAAGATAGGTTTAGCACAGAGACCCAGTACTTC
TRBJ1-4 - TRBV19 - CASRTATNEKLFF TGTGCCAGCCGGACAGCAACTAATGAAAAACTGTTTTTT
TRBJ1-2 - TRBV28 TRBD1 CASRGQGIVYGYTF TGTGCCAGCAGGGGACAGGGAATTGTGTATGGCTACACCTTC
TRBJ1-2 - TRBV18 TRBD1 CASSPRTGNSDYGYTF TGTGCCAGCTCACCAAGGACAGGGAACAGCGACTATGGCTACACCTTC
TRBJ1-1 - TRBV5-1 - CASSPGRGRGAEAFF TGCGCCAGCAGCCCGGGTAGAGGGCGGGGCGCTGAAGCTTTCTTT
TRBJ1-1 - TRBV6-2/TRBV6-3 TRBD1 CASSLRDSINTEAFF TGTGCCAGCAGTTTGAGGGACAGCATTAACACTGAAGCTTTCTTT
TRBJ2-2 - TRBV11-2 TRBD2 CASTWAGGRSGELFF TGTGCCAGCACCTGGGCGGGGGGGCGCAGCGGGGAGCTGTTTTTT
TRBJ2-1 - TRBV7-2 TRBD2 CASSPNPGGQFF TGTGCCAGCAGTCCTAACCCGGGAGGGCAGTTCTTC
TRBJ2-6 once TRBV4-2 TRBD1 CASSQGQGANSGANVLTF TGTGCCAGCAGCCAGGGACAGGGGGCGAATTCTGGGGCCAACGTCCTGACTTTC
TRBJ2-1 - TRBV6-5 - CASSRGPGEKFF TGTGCCAGCAGCCGCGGACCGGGGGAGAAGTTCTTC
TRBJ2-3 - TRBV4-1 TRBD1 CASSQNRGPRTDTQYF TGCGCCAGCAGCCAGAACAGGGGGCCACGCACAGATACGCAGTATTTT
TRBJ2-5 - TRBV7-2 - CASSPSFGSQETQYF TGTGCCAGCAGCCCAAGTTTCGGGTCTCAAGAGACCCAGTACTTC
TRBJ2-7 - TRBV18 - CASSPRDLAEQYF TGTGCCAGCTCACCCCGGGACTTGGCCGAGCAGTACTTC
TRBJ2-1 - TRBV6-5 - CASRGPVGGGNEQFF TGTGCCAGCAGGGGTCCAGTGGGGGGTGGAAATGAGCAGTTCTTC
TRBJ2-1 - TRBV7-3 - CASSLYGSSYNEQFF TGTGCCAGCAGCTTATACGGGAGCTCCTACAATGAGCAGTTCTTC
TRBJ2-5 - TRBV28 - CASSLNLVLTGQETQYF TGTGCCAGCAGTCTAAACCTAGTTTTGACAGGCCAAGAGACCCAGTACTTC
TRBJ2-2 - TRBV24-1 TRBD1 CATSDSGQGPGELFF TGTGCCACCAGTGATTCAGGACAGGGACCCGGGGAGCTGTTTTTT
TRBJ1-6 - TRBV6-6 - CASSPWTHSSYNSPLHF TGTGCCAGCAGTCCATGGACACACAGCTCCTATAATTCACCCCTCCACTTT
TRBJ2-1 - TRBV9 TRBD1 CASSGETGVNEQFF TGTGCCAGCAGCGGGGAGACAGGGGTCAACGAGCAGTTCTTC
TRBJ1-2 - TRBV7-2 TRBD1 CASKQGQGNYGYTF TGTGCCAGCAAGCAGGGACAGGGGAACTATGGCTACACCTTC
TRBJ1-6 - TRBV10-3 - CAIRGDGGAYNSPLHF TGTGCCATCAGGGGAGACGGGGGTGCCTATAATTCACCCCTCCACTTT